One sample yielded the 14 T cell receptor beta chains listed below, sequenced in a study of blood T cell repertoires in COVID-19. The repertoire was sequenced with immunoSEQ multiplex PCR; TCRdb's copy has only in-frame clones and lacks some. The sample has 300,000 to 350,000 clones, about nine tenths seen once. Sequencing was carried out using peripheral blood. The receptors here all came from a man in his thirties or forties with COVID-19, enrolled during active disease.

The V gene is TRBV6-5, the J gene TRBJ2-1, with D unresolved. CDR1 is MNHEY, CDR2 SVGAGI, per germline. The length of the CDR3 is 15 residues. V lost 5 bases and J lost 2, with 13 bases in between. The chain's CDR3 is CASSPGGPAYNEQFF. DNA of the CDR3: TGTGCCAGCAGTCCCGGCGGCCCAGCCTACAATGAGCAGTTCTTC.

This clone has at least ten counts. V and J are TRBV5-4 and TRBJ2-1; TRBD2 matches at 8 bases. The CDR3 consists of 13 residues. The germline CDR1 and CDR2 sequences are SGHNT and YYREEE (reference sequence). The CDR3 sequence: CRWRGLGVNEQFF. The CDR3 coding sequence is TGTCGATGGAGGGGACTAGGTGTCAATGAGCAGTTCTTC.

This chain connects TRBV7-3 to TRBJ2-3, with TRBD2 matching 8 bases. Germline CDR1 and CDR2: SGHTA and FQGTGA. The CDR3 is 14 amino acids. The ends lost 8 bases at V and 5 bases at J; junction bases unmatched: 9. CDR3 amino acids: CASRKAGVEDTQYF. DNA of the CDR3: TGTGCCAGCCGAAAAGCGGGAGTTGAAGATACGCAGTATTTT.

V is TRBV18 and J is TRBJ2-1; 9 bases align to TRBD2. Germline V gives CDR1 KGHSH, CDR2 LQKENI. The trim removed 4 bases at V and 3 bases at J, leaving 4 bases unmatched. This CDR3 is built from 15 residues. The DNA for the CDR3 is TGTGCCAGCTCACTCCAGCGGGGGGACTACAATGAGCAGTTCTTC. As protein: CASSLQRGDYNEQFF.

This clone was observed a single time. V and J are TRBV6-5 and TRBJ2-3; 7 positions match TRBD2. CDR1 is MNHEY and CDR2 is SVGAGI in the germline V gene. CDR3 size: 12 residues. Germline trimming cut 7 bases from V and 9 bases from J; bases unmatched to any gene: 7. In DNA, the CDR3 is TGTGCCAGCATCCCCCTGGGGGGGACGCAGTATTTT. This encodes CASIPLGGTQYF.

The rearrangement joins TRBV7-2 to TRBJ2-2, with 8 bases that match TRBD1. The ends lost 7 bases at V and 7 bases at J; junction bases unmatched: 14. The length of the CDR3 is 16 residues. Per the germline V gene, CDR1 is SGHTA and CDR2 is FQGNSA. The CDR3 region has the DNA TGTGCCAGCAACCTTTACGGCAGGGGGCAGGACGGGGAGCTGTTTTTT. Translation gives CASNLYGRGQDGELFF. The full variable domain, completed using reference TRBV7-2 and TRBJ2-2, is GAGVSQSPSNKVTEKGKDVELRCDPISGHTALYWYRQSLGQGLEFLIYFQGNSAPDKSGLPSDRFSAERTGGSVSTLTIQRTQQEDSAVYLCASNLYGRGQDGELFFGEGSRLTVL.

This chain's CDR3 is CASSVPPGNTEAFF. CDR3 bases: TGTGCCAGCAGCGTTCCCCCGGGGAACACTGAAGCTTTCTTT. The J gene is TRBJ1-1, the V gene TRBV7-9; D is ambiguous. V was pared by 5 bases and J by 1 base, with 11 bases between. The CDR3 runs 14 residues. CDR1 is SEHNR and CDR2 is FQNEAQ in the germline V gene (reference sequence).

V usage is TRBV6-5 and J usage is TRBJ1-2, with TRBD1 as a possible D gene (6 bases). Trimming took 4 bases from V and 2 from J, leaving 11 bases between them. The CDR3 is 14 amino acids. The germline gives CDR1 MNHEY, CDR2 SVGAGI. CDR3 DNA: TGTGCCAGCAGTTTCACAGGGATAAACTATGGCTACACCTTC. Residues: CASSFTGINYGYTF.

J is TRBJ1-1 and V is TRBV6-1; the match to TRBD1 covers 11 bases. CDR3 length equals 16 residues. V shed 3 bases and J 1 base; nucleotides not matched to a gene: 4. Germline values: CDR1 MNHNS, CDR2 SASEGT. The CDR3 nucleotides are TGTGCCAGCAGTGACAGGACAGGGGGCGCGAACACTGAAGCTTTCTTT. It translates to CASSDRTGGANTEAFF.

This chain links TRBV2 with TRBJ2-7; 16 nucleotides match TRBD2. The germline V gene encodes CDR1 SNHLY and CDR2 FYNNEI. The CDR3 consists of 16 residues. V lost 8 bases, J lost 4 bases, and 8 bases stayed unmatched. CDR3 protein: CASYPGLAGGPYEQYF. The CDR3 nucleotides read TGTGCCAGCTACCCGGGACTAGCGGGAGGGCCGTACGAGCAGTACTTC. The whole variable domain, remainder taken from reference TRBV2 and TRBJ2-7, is EPEVTQTPSHQVTQMGQEVILRCVPISNHLYFYWYRQILGQKVEFLVSFYNNEISEKSEIFDDQFSVERPDGSNFTLKIRSTKLEDSAMYFCASYPGLAGGPYEQYFGPGTRLTVT.

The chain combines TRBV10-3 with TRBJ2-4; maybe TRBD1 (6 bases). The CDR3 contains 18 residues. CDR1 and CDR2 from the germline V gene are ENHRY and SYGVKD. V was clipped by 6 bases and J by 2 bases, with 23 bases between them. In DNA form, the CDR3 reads TGTGCCATCAGCTACAGGGCGCCAACCGACCCTTCCAAAAACATTCAGTACTTC. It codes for CAISYRAPTDPSKNIQYF.

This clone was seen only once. CDR3 in amino acids: CASSRGHTNEKLFF. The CDR3 DNA reads TGCGCCAGCAGCCGAGGACATACTAATGAAAAACTGTTTTTT. The chain has TRBV4-1 and TRBJ1-4; TRBD1 might be the D (5 bases). CDR3 length: 14 residues. Trimming left V 4 bases short and J 2 bases short, with 8 bases between. Germline lookup yields CDR1 MGHRA and CDR2 YSYEKL.

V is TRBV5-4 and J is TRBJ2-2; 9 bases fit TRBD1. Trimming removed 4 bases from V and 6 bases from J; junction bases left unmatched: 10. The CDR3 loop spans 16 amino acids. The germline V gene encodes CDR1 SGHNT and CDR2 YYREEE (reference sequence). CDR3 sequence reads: CASSRAGTGTSGELFF. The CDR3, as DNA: TGTGCCAGCAGCCGAGCCGGGACAGGGACCTCCGGGGAGCTGTTTTTT.

This CDR3 reads CASSLASGTLTYEQYF. The CDR3 nucleotides read TGTGCCAGCAGCTTGGCCTCCGGGACTCTTACCTACGAGCAGTACTTC. The gene calls are TRBV5-4 and TRBJ2-7; possible D gene TRBD2, 6 bases. Germline V gene data show CDR1 as SGHNT and CDR2 as YYREEE (reference sequence). CDR3 length equals 16 residues. V lost 0 bases and J lost 2, with 15 bases in between.